The clone carrying this TCR beta chain has at least ten counts. In building TCR beta libraries, iRepertoire HTBI primers were used together with Arm-PCR of CDR3 regions. TCRdb reprocessed the multiplex PCR reads via MiXCR and lists one record per CDR3 protein. The sample carries about 310,000 distinct CDR3 sequences, more than 15% recorded once. This sample was included in a study of regulatory T cells in long-lasting Graves disease. This sample's time point: newly diagnosed GD, antithyroid drugs for less than 3 months. Making the TCR library involved RNA that had been extracted from PBMCs. Between the trimmed V and J ends, which lost 5 bases and 1 base, there was a span of 12 bases. CDR1 and CDR2 from the germline V gene are SGDLS and YYNGEE. This CDR3 comprises 15 residues.

The chain carries TRBV9 and TRBJ2-2; no firm D call. The sample here was peripheral blood mononuclear cells (PBMCs), taken at new diagnosis, from a patient treated with antithyroid drugs. This receptor was taken from a female donor with Graves disease. In DNA form, the CDR3 reads TGTGCCAGCAGGGGAACGGGCGGGAACACCGGGGAGCTGTTTTTT. This sequence encodes CASRGTGGNTGELFF.